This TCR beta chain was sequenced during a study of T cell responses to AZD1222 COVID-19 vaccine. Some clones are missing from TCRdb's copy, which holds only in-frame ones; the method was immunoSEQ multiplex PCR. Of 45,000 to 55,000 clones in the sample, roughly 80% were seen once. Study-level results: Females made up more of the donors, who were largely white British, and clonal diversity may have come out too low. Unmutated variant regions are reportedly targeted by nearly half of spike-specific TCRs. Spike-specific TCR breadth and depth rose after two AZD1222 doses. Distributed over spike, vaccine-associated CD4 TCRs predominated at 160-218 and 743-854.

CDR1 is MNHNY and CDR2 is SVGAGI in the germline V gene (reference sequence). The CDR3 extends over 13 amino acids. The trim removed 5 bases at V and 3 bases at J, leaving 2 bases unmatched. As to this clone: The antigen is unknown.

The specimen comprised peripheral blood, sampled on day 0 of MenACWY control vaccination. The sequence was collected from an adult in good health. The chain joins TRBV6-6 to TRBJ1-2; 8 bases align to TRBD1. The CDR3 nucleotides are TGTGCCAGCAGTCCAGGGGGCGACTATGGCTACACCTTC. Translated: CASSPGGDYGYTF.